The clone carrying this T cell receptor beta chain was seen a single time. Deletions cut 4 bases from V and 4 bases from J, with 8 bases between. CDR1 and CDR2 (germline): DFQATT, SNEGSKA (reference sequence). This CDR3 is 11 amino acids long. The data originate from a study of blood T cell repertoires in COVID-19. Sequenced by immunoSEQ multiplex PCR; TCRdb stores in-frame clones only, minus some. The sample has 20,000 to 25,000 clones, about nine tenths seen once. The receptor was isolated from a woman in her 70s with active COVID-19. V usage is TRBV20-1 and J usage is TRBJ2-7; a weak D match, TRBD1 (6 bases). The sequencing sample was made of peripheral blood. Here the CDR3 reads CSAIQGYEQYF. CDR3 sequence (DNA): TGCAGTGCTATACAGGGATACGAGCAGTACTTC.